This T cell receptor (beta chain) stems from a study of identical twins. Study observations and caveats: Alpha sequences that were out-of-frame and twin-shared showed an excess of low generation probability. Model-predicted out-of-frame TCR alpha sharing fell below observed values in monozygotic twins. Insertions were fewer in abundant cord blood beta clonotypes, whereas memory repertoires showed none of this pattern.

Comments on this clonotype: What it recognizes is unknown.

A universal primer site came from template switching; cDNA carried unique molecular identifiers. TCRdb processed the 5' RACE reads anew with MiXCR; each CDR3 protein has one entry. The sample lists some 1,600,000 distinct CDR3 sequences, more than 30% seen once, with more than 0.25% in the top ten. This CDR3 contains 17 residues. Unmatched junction bases numbered 16, after V lost 4 bases and J lost 7 bases. CDR1 and CDR2 from the germline V gene are WSHSY and SAAADI. Source material: cord blood. The source is a newborn girl in good health. The chain links TRBV10-2 to TRBJ2-3; 8 bases map to TRBD2. Here the CDR3 reads CASSAPYGGGPANTQYF. CDR3 DNA: TGCGCCAGCAGTGCCCCATACGGCGGGGGGCCCGCTAATACGCAGTATTTT.